These 14 T cell receptor beta chains were sequenced from one sample in a study of T cell repertoires in cytomegalovirus infection (dated by TCRdb to the late 2010s). For sequencing, an Illumina HiSeq 1500 was employed. TCRdb reran the public reads through fastp at Q25 and MiXCR, keeping productive beta chains. Rows matching on CDR3 protein sequence are summarized as one entry with the most common DNA and genes. The sample table contains fewer than 350,000 distinct CDR3 sequences; only one count was recorded for about a sixth of them. The top ten hold 12% of the sample. Sample: PBMCs. These receptors were obtained from a human donor in good health (CMV status not recorded). Some clones in this sample may be carry-over from other donors' samples.

This chain connects TRBV20-1 to TRBJ1-1; D perhaps matches TRBD1 (6 bases). The V gene's germline CDR1 is DFQATT and CDR2 SNEGSKA (reference sequence). The V and J ends lost 6 bases and 2 bases respectively, with 10 bases between them. The CDR3 sequence is 12 residues long. CDR3 region: CSANRVNTEAFF. CDR3 DNA sequence: TGCAGTGCCAACAGGGTAAACACTGAAGCTTTCTTT.

This clonotype was detected many times. CDR3 residues: CASSLSGSPYEQYF. CDR3 nucleotide sequence: TGTGCCAGCAGCCTATCGGGTTCCCCCTACGAGCAGTACTTC. This chain uses TRBV12-3 or TRBV12-4 with TRBJ2-7; no definite D call. The CDR3 loop spans 14 amino acids. V lost 6 bases, J lost 2 bases, and 14 bases lay in between.

In this sample, this clonotype turned up a few times. V gene TRBV6-1 combines with J gene TRBJ2-1, with D uncertain. Germline V gene sequence: CDR1 MNHNS, CDR2 SASEGT. CDR3 length equals 12 residues. The V end lost 9 bases, the J end lost 5 bases, and 11 bases lay between the germline ends. CDR3 amino acids: CASQARDNEQFF. CDR3 DNA sequence: TGTGCCAGTCAAGCCCGGGACAATGAGCAGTTCTTC.

The chain joins TRBV5-4 to TRBJ1-6; a possible D gene is TRBD1 (5 bases). This CDR3 is built from 14 residues. CDR1 SGHNT and CDR2 YYREEE come from the germline V gene (reference sequence). V lost 5 bases and J lost 9, with 15 bases in between. CDR3 nucleotides: TGTGCCAGCAGACCAACAGGCGGAGGTTCACCCCTCCACTTT. It codes for CASRPTGGGSPLHF.

This clonotype was observed at least ten times. The CDR3 sequence: CASSYGLPRTGHNQPQHF. CDR3 DNA sequence: TGTGCCAGCAGTTACGGCCTACCTAGGACAGGGCACAATCAGCCCCAGCATTTT. The V gene is TRBV6-2 or TRBV6-3, the J gene TRBJ1-5; 8 nucleotides line up with TRBD1. In germline, CDR1 is MNHEY, CDR2 SVGEGT. Trimming cost V 2 bases and J 3 bases; bases outside gene matches: 12. The CDR3 covers 18 residues.

V usage is TRBV10-1 and J usage is TRBJ1-6; 8 nucleotides align to TRBD1. The V gene's germline CDR1 is WNHNN and CDR2 SYGVQD (reference sequence). The CDR3 has 18 amino acids. With V trimmed by 4 bases and J by 0 bases, 8 bases remained unmatched. Here the CDR3 reads CASSGRTGRSSYNSPLHF. CDR3 nucleotide sequence: TGCGCCAGCAGTGGTCGGACAGGGAGAAGCTCCTATAATTCACCCCTCCACTTT.

This clonotype was seen many times. The chain uses TRBV12-3 or TRBV12-4 and TRBJ2-7; 8 nucleotides match TRBD2. There are 14 residues in the CDR3. Germline trimming cut 4 bases from V and 9 bases from J; bases unmatched to any gene: 11. Here the CDR3 DNA reads TGTGCCAGCAGTTCAGGACTAGCCCCCGTCCGGCAGTACTTC. The encoded protein is CASSSGLAPVRQYF.

The chain carries TRBV12-3 or TRBV12-4 and TRBJ2-7, with 7 bases identical to TRBD2. The CDR3 has 16 amino acids. Trimming at V came to 5 bases and at J to 0 bases, leaving 10 bases not matched to a gene. In DNA, the CDR3 is TGTGCCAGCAGTCCGTTGAGCGGGGTTAGCTCCTACGAGCAGTACTTC. Translated, it gives CASSPLSGVSSYEQYF.

This clonotype showed up many times. The chain combines TRBV7-2 with TRBJ2-2, with 11 nucleotides matching TRBD2. J gave up 5 bases and V 3 bases, and 5 bases lay outside the gene matches. CDR3 length: 16 residues. Per the germline V gene, CDR1 is SGHTA and CDR2 is FQGNSA. The CDR3 region is CASSFSGGAGTGELFF. CDR3 DNA sequence: TGTGCCAGCAGCTTTAGCGGGGGGGCGGGGACCGGGGAGCTGTTTTTT.

This clonotype came up a few times. The chain employs TRBV7-9 and TRBJ2-3; 12 nucleotides agree with TRBD2. CDR3 size: 18 residues. The junction had 11 bases not matched to a gene; V was cut back by 4 bases and J by 3 bases. Germline V gene lookup returns CDR1 SEHNR and CDR2 FQNEAQ (reference sequence). The DNA of the CDR3 is TGTGCCAGCAGCTCAGGACTAGCGGGGCCTAAACGTACAGATACGCAGTATTTT. It yields the protein CASSSGLAGPKRTDTQYF.

This clonotype showed up many times. The CDR3 bases are TGTGCCATCAGTGAGTCCGGGGACAGGCAAGCTTTCTTT. Encoded protein: CAISESGDRQAFF. The chain joins TRBV10-3 to TRBJ1-1, with 8 positions matching TRBD1. V lost 0 bases and J lost 9; bases outside the gene matches: 3. The CDR3 is 13 amino acids. Germline assignment: CDR1 ENHRY and CDR2 SYGVKD.

The rearrangement links TRBV4-3 to TRBJ2-3; D may be TRBD2 (7 bases). The CDR3 has 17 amino acids. The ends were cut back, 4 bases at V and 2 bases at J, with 19 bases in the middle. Per germline, CDR1 LGHNA and CDR2 YSLEER. The CDR3 sequence: CASSPRGRGASTDTQYF. CDR3 nucleotide sequence: TGCGCCAGCAGCCCCCGAGGACGGGGGGCGTCCACAGATACGCAGTATTTT.

Ten or more counts support this clonotype. This sequence joins TRBV28 and TRBJ1-4; D is uncertain. The CDR3 consists of 13 residues. Per germline, CDR1 MDHEN and CDR2 SYDVKM. V lost 7 bases to trimming and J lost 8 bases, with 14 bases between them. In DNA, the CDR3 is TGTGCCAGCACATCGGTCACCCAGGAAAAACTGTTTTTT. This translates into CASTSVTQEKLFF.

This clonotype was counted once. A much more abundant neighbour one base away suggests this may be a read error. V gene TRBV2 combines with J gene TRBJ1-1; tentative D call: TRBD1 (5 bases). Germline CDR1 and CDR2: SNHLY and FYNNEI. V was clipped by 6 bases and J by 2 bases, with 13 bases between them. The CDR3 is made up of 14 amino acids. The CDR3, as DNA: TGTGCCAGCAGGGGGGTCAGGACCAACACTGAAGCTTTCTTT. Translated, it gives CASRGVRTNTEAFF.